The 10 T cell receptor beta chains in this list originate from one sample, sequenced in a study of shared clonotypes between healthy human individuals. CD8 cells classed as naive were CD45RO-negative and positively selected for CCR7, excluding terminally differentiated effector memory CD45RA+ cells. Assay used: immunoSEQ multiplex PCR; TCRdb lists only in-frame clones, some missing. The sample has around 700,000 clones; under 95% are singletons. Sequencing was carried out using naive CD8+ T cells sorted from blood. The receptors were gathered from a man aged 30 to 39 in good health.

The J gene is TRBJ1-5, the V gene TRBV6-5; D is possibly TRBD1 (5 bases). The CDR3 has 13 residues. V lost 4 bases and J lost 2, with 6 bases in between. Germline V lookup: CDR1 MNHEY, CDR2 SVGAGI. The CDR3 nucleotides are TGTGCCAGCAGTTGGGGCGGCAATCAGCCCCAGCATTTT. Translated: CASSWGGNQPQHF.

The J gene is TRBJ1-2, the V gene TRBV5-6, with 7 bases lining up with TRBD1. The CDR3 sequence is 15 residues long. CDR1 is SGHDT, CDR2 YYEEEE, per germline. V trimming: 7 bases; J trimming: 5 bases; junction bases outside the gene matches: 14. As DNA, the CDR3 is TGTGCCAGCGTGGCAGGGGGAGTTATTTGGTATGGCTACACCTTC. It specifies CASVAGGVIWYGYTF.

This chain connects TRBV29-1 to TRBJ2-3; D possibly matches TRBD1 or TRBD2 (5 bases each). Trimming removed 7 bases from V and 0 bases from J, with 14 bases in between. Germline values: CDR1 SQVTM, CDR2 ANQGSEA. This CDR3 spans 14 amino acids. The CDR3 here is CSGKYRDSTDTQYF. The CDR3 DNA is TGCAGCGGAAAATATAGGGACAGCACAGATACGCAGTATTTT.

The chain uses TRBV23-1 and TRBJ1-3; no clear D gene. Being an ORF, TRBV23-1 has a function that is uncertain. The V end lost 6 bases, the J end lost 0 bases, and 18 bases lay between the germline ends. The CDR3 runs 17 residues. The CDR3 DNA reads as TGCGCCAGCAGCCCGGGAACCCATCTCTTCTCTGGAAACACCATATATTTT. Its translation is CASSPGTHLFSGNTIYF.

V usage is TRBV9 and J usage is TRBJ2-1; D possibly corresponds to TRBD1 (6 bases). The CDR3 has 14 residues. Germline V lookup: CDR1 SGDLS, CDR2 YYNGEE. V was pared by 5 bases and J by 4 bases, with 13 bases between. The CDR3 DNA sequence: TGTGCCAGCAGAGCTTGGACAGCTTACAATGAGCAGTTCTTC. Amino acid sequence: CASRAWTAYNEQFF.

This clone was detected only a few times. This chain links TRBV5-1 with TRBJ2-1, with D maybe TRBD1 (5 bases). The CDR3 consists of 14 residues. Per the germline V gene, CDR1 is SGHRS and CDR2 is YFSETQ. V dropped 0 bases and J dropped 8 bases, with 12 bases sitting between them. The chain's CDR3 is CASSLEQAVDEQFF. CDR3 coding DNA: TGCGCCAGCAGCTTGGAACAGGCAGTGGATGAGCAGTTCTTC.

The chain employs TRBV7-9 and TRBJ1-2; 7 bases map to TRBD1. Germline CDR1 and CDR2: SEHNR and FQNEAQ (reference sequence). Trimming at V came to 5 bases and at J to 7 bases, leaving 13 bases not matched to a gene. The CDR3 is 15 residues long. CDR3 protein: CASSPPPGQASGYTF. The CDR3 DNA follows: TGTGCCAGCAGCCCCCCGCCCGGACAGGCTAGTGGCTACACCTTC.

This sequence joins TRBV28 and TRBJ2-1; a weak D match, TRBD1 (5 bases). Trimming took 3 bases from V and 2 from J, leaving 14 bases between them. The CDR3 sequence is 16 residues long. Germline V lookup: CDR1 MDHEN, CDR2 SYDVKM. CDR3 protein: CASSLLQGTPYNEQFF. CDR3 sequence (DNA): TGTGCCAGCAGTTTGCTTCAGGGTACCCCCTACAATGAGCAGTTCTTC.

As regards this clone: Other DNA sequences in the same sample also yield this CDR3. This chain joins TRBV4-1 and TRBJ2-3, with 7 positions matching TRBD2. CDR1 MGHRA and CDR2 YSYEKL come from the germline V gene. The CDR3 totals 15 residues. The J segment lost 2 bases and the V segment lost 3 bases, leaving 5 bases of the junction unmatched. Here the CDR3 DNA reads TGCGCCAGCAGCCAGGGTCTAGCGGTCACAGATACGCAGTATTTT. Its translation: CASSQGLAVTDTQYF.

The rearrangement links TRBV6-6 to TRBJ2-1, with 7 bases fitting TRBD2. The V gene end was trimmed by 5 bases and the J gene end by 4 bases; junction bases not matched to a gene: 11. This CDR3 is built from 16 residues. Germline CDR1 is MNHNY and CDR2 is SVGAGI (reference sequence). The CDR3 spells CASSPMLAGAYNEQFF. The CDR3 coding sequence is TGTGCCAGCAGTCCTATGCTGGCGGGAGCGTACAATGAGCAGTTCTTC.